This passage covers 30 T cell receptor beta chains from one sample sequenced in a study of shared clonotypes between healthy human individuals. The protocol was immunoSEQ multiplex PCR, while the TCRdb copy is restricted to in-frame clones and leaves out a portion. Of about 2.1 million clones listed, roughly 91% are singletons. Selected positively for CCR7 and CD45RO-negative, naive CD8 cells excluded terminally differentiated effector memory CD45RA+ cells. Sequenced material: naive CD8+ T cells from PBMCs. The receptors were gathered from a man aged 18 to 30 in good health. Some clones in this sample may be carry-over from other donors' samples.

The chain's CDR3 is CASSSDISGRRTGELFF. DNA of the CDR3: TGTGCCAGCAGCAGCGACATTAGCGGGAGGCGCACCGGGGAGCTGTTTTTT. The chain employs TRBV9 and TRBJ2-2, with TRBD2 identical over 10 bases. Unmatched junction bases numbered 10, after V lost 4 bases and J lost 4 bases. The CDR3 loop spans 17 amino acids. Germline V gene sequence: CDR1 SGDLS, CDR2 YYNGEE.

This sequence joins TRBV9 and TRBJ2-1; no firm D call. This CDR3 has 12 residues. The germline gives CDR1 SGDLS, CDR2 YYNGEE. Trimming took 4 bases from V and 9 from J, leaving 11 bases between them. For the CDR3, the DNA is TGTGCCAGCAGCCAGTCCCCGGGTGAGCAGTTCTTC. Translated: CASSQSPGEQFF.

The chain is built from TRBV7-9 and TRBJ2-2; possible D gene TRBD1, 6 bases. V was clipped by 4 bases and J by 6 bases, with 12 bases between them. The germline V gene has CDR1 SEHNR and CDR2 FQNEAQ (reference sequence). This CDR3 comprises 14 residues. The CDR3 nucleotides are TGTGCCAGCAGCTGGGCCACAGGGCCCGGGGAGCTGTTTTTT. As protein: CASSWATGPGELFF. Filled out from reference TRBV7-9 and TRBJ2-2, the complete variable domain reads DTGVSQNPRHKITKRGQNVTFRCDPISEHNRLYWYRQTLGQGPEFLTYFQNEAQLEKSRLLSDRFSAERPKGSFSTLEIQRTEQGDSAMYLCASSWATGPGELFFGEGSRLTVL.

On this clone: Within the sample, other DNA sequences also encode this same CDR3. The chain uses TRBV4-2 and TRBJ2-6; 7 positions agree with TRBD1. CDR3 size: 16 residues. Germline assignment: CDR1 LGHNA and CDR2 YNFKEQ. J lost 2 bases, V lost 0 bases, and 1 base had no gene match. CDR3 loop: CASSQDQGAGANVLTF. Written as DNA, the CDR3 is TGTGCCAGCAGCCAAGATCAGGGGGCTGGGGCCAACGTCCTGACTTTC.

This clone was seen just once. Other DNA sequences of this sample code for an identical CDR3. This chain connects TRBV9 to TRBJ1-1, with D perhaps matching TRBD1 (5 bases). Per the germline V gene, CDR1 is SGDLS and CDR2 is YYNGEE. The CDR3 contains 14 residues. The germline V and J ends were trimmed by 2 bases and 1 base, with 9 bases remaining between them. This CDR3 reads CASSVGRGNTEAFF. The CDR3 bases are TGTGCCAGCAGCGTGGGACGAGGGAACACTGAAGCTTTCTTT.

In the case of this clone: Different DNA sequences within this sample yield the same CDR3. V gene TRBV28 combines with J gene TRBJ2-2; D is perhaps TRBD1 or TRBD2 (5 bases each). CDR3 length equals 12 residues. Deletions cut 3 bases from V and 6 bases from J, with 5 bases between. From germline, CDR1 is MDHEN and CDR2 SYDVKM. The CDR3 bases are TGTGCCAGCAGTTTGGGGGCCGGGGAGCTGTTTTTT. Protein sequence: CASSLGAGELFF.

V usage is TRBV7-8 and J usage is TRBJ2-2; 11 bases are shared with TRBD2. J was trimmed by 1 base and V by 2 bases; bases with no gene match: 3. The CDR3 loop spans 17 amino acids. Germline lookup yields CDR1 SGHVS and CDR2 FQNEAQ. The CDR3 sequence is CASSLTSGGVNTGELFF. CDR3 DNA sequence: TGTGCCAGCAGCTTAACTAGCGGGGGTGTGAACACCGGGGAGCTGTTTTTT.

This clone was picked up one time. The chain joins TRBV7-9 to TRBJ2-5; tentatively, D is TRBD1 (5 bases). Germline V lookup: CDR1 SEHNR, CDR2 FQNEAQ (reference sequence). V gave up 2 bases and J gave up 7 bases, with 5 bases separating them. CDR3 length: 11 residues. The CDR3 nucleotides are TGTGCCAGCAGCTTACAGGGGACCCAGTACTTC. Translating it yields CASSLQGTQYF.

In nucleotides, the CDR3 is TGTGCCAGCAGCGAAGACCTAGCGAGGGGGAATGAGCAGTTCTTC. Translation gives CASSEDLARGNEQFF. V gene TRBV9 combines with J gene TRBJ2-1; possibly TRBD1 or TRBD2 for D (6 bases each). Trimming took off 3 bases at V and 7 bases at J, with 17 bases between the two ends. CDR1 SGDLS and CDR2 YYNGEE come from the germline V gene. The CDR3 spans 15 residues.

Of note for this clone: Other DNA sequences from this sample encode an identical CDR3 as well. The chain uses TRBV2 and TRBJ2-3, with D perhaps assigned TRBD1 or TRBD2 (5 bases each). The CDR3 has 13 residues. The V end lost 4 bases, the J end lost 0 bases, and 5 bases lay between the germline ends. CDR1 and CDR2 from the germline V gene are SNHLY and FYNNEI. CDR3 DNA: TGTGCCAGCAGTGGGGGGAGCACAGATACGCAGTATTTT. This encodes CASSGGSTDTQYF. The entire variable domain, with the rest obtained from reference TRBV2 and TRBJ2-3, is as follows: EPEVTQTPSHQVTQMGQEVILRCVPISNHLYFYWYRQILGQKVEFLVSFYNNEISEKSEIFDDQFSVERPDGSNFTLKIRSTKLEDSAMYFCASSGGSTDTQYFGPGTRLTVL.

Comments on this clone: The same CDR3 arises from other DNA sequences in this sample as well. This chain joins TRBV28 and TRBJ2-7; a possible D gene is TRBD1 (5 bases). This CDR3 region has 12 residues. Trimming took off 3 bases at V and 3 bases at J, with 6 bases between the two ends. Germline assignment: CDR1 MDHEN and CDR2 SYDVKM. CDR3 nucleotide sequence: TGTGCCAGCAGTTTTAGGGGCTACGAGCAGTACTTC. Protein sequence: CASSFRGYEQYF.

As concerns this clone: Other nucleotide sequences in the sample specify the same CDR3. V is TRBV14 and J is TRBJ2-1; no definite D call. This CDR3 spans 13 amino acids. V was shortened by 2 bases and J by 2 bases, with 4 bases between the two germline ends. Germline CDR1 and CDR2: SGHDN and FVKESK. CDR3 DNA: TGTGCCAGCAGCCAAAGGGCCTACAATGAGCAGTTCTTC. Amino acid sequence: CASSQRAYNEQFF. Full variable domain (remainder filled in from reference TRBV14 and TRBJ2-1): EAGVTQFPSHSVIEKGQTVTLRCDPISGHDNLYWYRRVMGKEIKFLLHFVKESKQDESGMPNNRFLAERTGGTYSTLKVQPAELEDSGVYFCASSQRAYNEQFFGPGTRLTVL.

This clone has only one observation. This chain uses TRBV29-1 with TRBJ2-3, with 7 bases identical to TRBD2. V lost 8 bases and J lost 3; bases outside the gene matches: 14. CDR3 length: 15 amino acids. In germline, CDR1 is SQVTM, CDR2 ANQGSEA. The CDR3 loop reads CSLGRAGSSTDTQYF. The CDR3, as DNA: TGCAGCTTAGGAAGAGCGGGAAGCTCGACAGATACGCAGTATTTT.

The chain links TRBV1 to TRBJ2-7. TRBV1 has pseudogene status. The length of the CDR3 is 11 residues. The CDR3 loop is CTSSLPYEQYF. DNA of the CDR3: TGCACCAGCAGCCTCCCCTACGAGCAGTACTTC.

The chain links TRBV14 to TRBJ2-1; TRBD2 agrees at 7 bases. Germline CDR1 reads SGHDN; CDR2 reads FVKESK. Losses at the gene ends were 4 bases for V and 2 bases for J; bases not matched to a gene: 8. This CDR3 region has 16 residues. The CDR3 DNA reads TGTGCCAGCAGCCTACCAGCGGGAAGTACCTACAATGAGCAGTTCTTC. This translates into CASSLPAGSTYNEQFF.

This clone has a single count. The genes are TRBV4-2 and TRBJ2-5; TRBD1 matches at 8 bases. Trimming cost V 1 base and J 10 bases; bases outside gene matches: 5. CDR1 LGHNA and CDR2 YNFKEQ come from the germline V gene. The CDR3 is made up of 13 amino acids. The CDR3 DNA follows: TGTGCCAGCAGCCAAGGGTTACAGGGGGGCCAGTACTTC. The encoded protein is CASSQGLQGGQYF.

V usage is TRBV11-2 and J usage is TRBJ2-7, with 12 bases aligning to TRBD2. The CDR3 length is 17 residues. CDR1 is SGHAT and CDR2 is FQNNGV in the germline V gene. The ends lost 5 bases at V and 0 bases at J; junction bases unmatched: 8. The CDR3 DNA follows: TGTGCCAGCAGCGCCAGACTAGCGGGAGACACCTCCTACGAGCAGTACTTC. It yields the protein CASSARLAGDTSYEQYF.

This chain connects TRBV7-7 to TRBJ1-4; D remains unclear. Trimming took 2 bases from V and 6 from J, leaving 7 bases between them. The CDR3 contains 13 residues. Germline CDR1 and CDR2: SSHAT and FNYEAQ (reference sequence). The CDR3 coding sequence is TGTGCCAGCAGCTTAAGGTTGGATGAAAAACTGTTTTTT. Its translation: CASSLRLDEKLFF. The full variable domain, completed using reference TRBV7-7 and TRBJ1-4, is GAGVSQSPRYKVTKRGQDVTLRCDPISSHATLYWYQQALGQGPEFLTYFNYEAQPDKSGLPSDRFSAERPEGSISTLTIQRTEQRDSAMYRCASSLRLDEKLFFGSGTQLSVL.

The gene calls are TRBV9 and TRBJ2-7, with 8 bases lining up with TRBD2. Per germline, CDR1 SGDLS and CDR2 YYNGEE. The CDR3 is 15 amino acids. After removal of 0 bases from V and 2 bases from J, the junction contained 4 bases not matched to a gene. CDR3 protein: CASSVEAGVPYEQYF. CDR3 in DNA: TGTGCCAGCAGCGTAGAAGCGGGAGTTCCCTACGAGCAGTACTTC.

V gene TRBV30 combines with J gene TRBJ2-1; no reliable D call. V lost 1 base and J 5 bases, leaving 18 bases between the germline ends. The germline CDR1 and CDR2 sequences are GTSNPN and SVGIG (reference sequence). This CDR3 region has 16 residues. The chain's CDR3 is CAWSAKAWGTDNEQFF. CDR3 sequence (DNA): TGTGCCTGGAGTGCCAAGGCCTGGGGTACCGACAATGAGCAGTTCTTC.

V is TRBV6-6 and J is TRBJ1-3; no firm D call. The CDR3 runs 15 residues. Looked up from germline, CDR1 is MNHNY and CDR2 is SVGAGI (reference sequence). V was pared by 6 bases and J by 1 base, with 13 bases between. The CDR3 loop reads CASRAGPGSGNTIYF. The CDR3 bases are TGTGCCAGCAGGGCCGGGCCTGGGTCTGGAAACACCATATATTTT.

This clone is a singleton in its sample. The chain is built from TRBV7-2 and TRBJ2-1, with TRBD2 matching 7 bases. Trimming removed 1 base from V and 4 bases from J; junction bases left unmatched: 7. This CDR3 region has 16 residues. Looked up from germline, CDR1 is SGHTA and CDR2 is FQGNSA. CDR3 bases: TGTGCCAGCAGCTTAGGGCGGGAGCAATGGTACAATGAGCAGTTCTTC. This translates into CASSLGREQWYNEQFF.

The chain uses TRBV4-2 and TRBJ2-1; D gene ambiguous. This CDR3 is built from 16 residues. Trimming removed 6 bases from V and 3 bases from J, with 18 bases in between. The germline V gene has CDR1 LGHNA and CDR2 YNFKEQ. Here the CDR3 DNA reads TGTGCCAGCAGTTACGAGCCGGGCGACAACTACAATGAGCAGTTCTTC. Its translation: CASSYEPGDNYNEQFF.

The chain is built from TRBV27 and TRBJ2-7; TRBD2 agrees at 10 bases. This CDR3 is built from 14 residues. CDR1 is MNHEY, CDR2 SMNVEV, per germline (reference sequence). After removal of 9 bases from V and 3 bases from J, the junction contained 8 bases not matched to a gene. The CDR3 protein is CASQTSGNFYEQYF. The CDR3 DNA follows: TGTGCCAGTCAAACTAGCGGGAACTTCTACGAGCAGTACTTC.

V and J are TRBV19 and TRBJ2-7; possibly TRBD2 for D (6 bases). Looked up from germline, CDR1 is LNHDA and CDR2 is SQIVND (reference sequence). V was shortened by 5 bases and J by 3 bases, with 20 bases between the two germline ends. CDR3 length equals 16 residues. This CDR3 reads CASSPRDSGRSYEQYF. In nucleotides, the CDR3 is TGTGCCAGTAGTCCCCGGGACTCCGGGAGAAGCTACGAGCAGTACTTC.

Note on this clone: Other DNA sequences in this sample translate to the same CDR3. The chain combines TRBV19 with TRBJ2-6, with D perhaps matching TRBD2 (5 bases). The CDR3 has 15 amino acids. V shed 3 bases and J shed 1 base, with 7 bases lying between them. Germline CDR1 LNHDA, CDR2 SQIVND (reference sequence). The CDR3 spells CASSIWESGANVLTF. Written as DNA, the CDR3 is TGTGCCAGTAGTATCTGGGAGTCTGGGGCCAACGTCCTGACTTTC.

The rearrangement joins TRBV5-4 to TRBJ2-3; 9 bases agree with TRBD2. V trimming: 4 bases; J trimming: 4 bases; junction bases outside the gene matches: 10. The germline V gene has CDR1 SGHNT and CDR2 YYREEE (reference sequence). CDR3 length: 16 residues. The CDR3, as DNA: TGTGCCAGCAGCAGTGGCGGGAGGGCGATCGCAGATACGCAGTATTTT. Protein: CASSSGGRAIADTQYF.

This clone appeared once. The V and J genes are TRBV27 and TRBJ2-7, with D perhaps matching TRBD1 (6 bases). The V end was cut by 6 bases, the J end by 5 bases, with 14 bases between. CDR3 length equals 13 residues. Per germline, CDR1 MNHEY and CDR2 SMNVEV (reference sequence). CDR3 protein: CASRGIQGHEQYF. CDR3 in DNA: TGTGCCAGCAGGGGTATACAGGGCCACGAGCAGTACTTC.

This chain connects TRBV28 to TRBJ2-1; 7 nucleotides line up with TRBD2. Trimming cost V 5 bases and J 5 bases; bases outside gene matches: 6. CDR3 length equals 14 residues. Germline CDR1 is MDHEN and CDR2 is SYDVKM. CDR3: CASSPGTIHNEQFF. CDR3 DNA sequence: TGTGCCAGCAGTCCCGGGACTATACACAATGAGCAGTTCTTC.

This chain joins TRBV28 and TRBJ2-1, with 8 bases identical to TRBD2. Per germline, CDR1 MDHEN and CDR2 SYDVKM. The V gene end was trimmed by 3 bases and the J gene end by 8 bases; junction bases not matched to a gene: 12. This CDR3 spans 16 amino acids. DNA of the CDR3: TGTGCCAGCAGTTTCGAGTCAAGCGGGAGCGGGGATGAGCAGTTCTTC. Amino acids: CASSFESSGSGDEQFF.